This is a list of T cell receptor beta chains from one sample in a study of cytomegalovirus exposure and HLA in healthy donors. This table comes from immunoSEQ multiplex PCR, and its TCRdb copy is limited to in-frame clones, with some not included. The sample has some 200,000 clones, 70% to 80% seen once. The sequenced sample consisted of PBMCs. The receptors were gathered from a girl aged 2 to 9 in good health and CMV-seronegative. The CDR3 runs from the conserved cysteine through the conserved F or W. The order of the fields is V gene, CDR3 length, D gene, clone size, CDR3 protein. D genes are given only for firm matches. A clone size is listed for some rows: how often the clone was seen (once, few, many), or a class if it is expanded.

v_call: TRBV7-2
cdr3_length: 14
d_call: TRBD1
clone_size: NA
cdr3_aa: CASSDRGFDYGYTF

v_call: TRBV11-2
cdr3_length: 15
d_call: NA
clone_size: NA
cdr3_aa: CASSLEPRANYGYTF

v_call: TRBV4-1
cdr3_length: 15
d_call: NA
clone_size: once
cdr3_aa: CASSRTWGLQETQYF

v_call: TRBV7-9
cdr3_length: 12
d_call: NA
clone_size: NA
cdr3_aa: CASSSDPSLEYF

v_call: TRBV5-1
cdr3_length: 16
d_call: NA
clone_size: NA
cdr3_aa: CASYREPPWVNTEAFF

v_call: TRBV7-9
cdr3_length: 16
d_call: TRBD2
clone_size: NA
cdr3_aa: CASSLVSGGDTDTQYF

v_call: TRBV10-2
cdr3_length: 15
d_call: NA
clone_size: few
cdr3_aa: CASRPGHGANYGYTF

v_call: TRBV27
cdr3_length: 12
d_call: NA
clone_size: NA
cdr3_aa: CASSAWPGELFF

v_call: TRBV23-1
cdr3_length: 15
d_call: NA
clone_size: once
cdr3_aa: CASSQWRGHGYEQYF

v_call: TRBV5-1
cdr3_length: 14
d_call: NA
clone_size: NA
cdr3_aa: CASSLLTETYEQYF

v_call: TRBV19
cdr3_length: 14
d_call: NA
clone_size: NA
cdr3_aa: CASSAASVYNEQFF

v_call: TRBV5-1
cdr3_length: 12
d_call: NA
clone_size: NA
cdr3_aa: CASGDTTDTQYF

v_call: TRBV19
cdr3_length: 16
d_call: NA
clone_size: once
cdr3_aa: CASSMWAGLNTGELFF

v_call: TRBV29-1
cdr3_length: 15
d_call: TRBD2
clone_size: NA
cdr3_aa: CSVEGSRDYTDTQYF

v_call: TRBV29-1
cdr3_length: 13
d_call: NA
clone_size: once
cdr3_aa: CSVEKSGTYEQYF

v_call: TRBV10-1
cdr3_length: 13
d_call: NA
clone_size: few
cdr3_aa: CASSESQQETQYF

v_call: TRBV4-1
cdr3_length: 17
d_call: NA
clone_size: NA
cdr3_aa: CASSQAGGLTTNEKLFF

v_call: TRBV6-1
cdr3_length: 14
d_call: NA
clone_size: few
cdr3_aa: CASSGGGLRNIQYF

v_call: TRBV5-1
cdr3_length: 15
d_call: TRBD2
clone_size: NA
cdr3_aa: CASSLLAGGWDEQFF

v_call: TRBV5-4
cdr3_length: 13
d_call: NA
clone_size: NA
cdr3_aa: CASRLTGTYEQYF

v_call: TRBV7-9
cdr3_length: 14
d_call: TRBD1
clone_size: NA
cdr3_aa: CASSSGTGGQPQHF

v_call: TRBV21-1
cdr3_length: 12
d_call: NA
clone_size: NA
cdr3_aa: CASRQGGTEAFF

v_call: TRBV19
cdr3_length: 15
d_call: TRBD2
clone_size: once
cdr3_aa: CASSFRAGGSGEQYF

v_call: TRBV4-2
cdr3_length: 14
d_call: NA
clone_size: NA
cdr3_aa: CASTRGGSTDTQYF

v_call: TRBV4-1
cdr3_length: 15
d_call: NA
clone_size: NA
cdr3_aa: CASSQGPGLYAEAFF

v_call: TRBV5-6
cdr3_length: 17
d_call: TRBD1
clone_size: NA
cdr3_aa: CASSLATGTGFNSPLHF

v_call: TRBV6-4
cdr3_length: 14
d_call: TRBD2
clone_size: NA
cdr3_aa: CASSDLAGSYEQYF

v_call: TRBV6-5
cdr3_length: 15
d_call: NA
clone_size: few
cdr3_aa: CASSYQGPNTYGYTF

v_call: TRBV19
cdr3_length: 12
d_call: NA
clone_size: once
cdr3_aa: CASRGRATEAFF

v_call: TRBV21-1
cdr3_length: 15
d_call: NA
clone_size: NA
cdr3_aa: CASSKFSTGGYEQYF

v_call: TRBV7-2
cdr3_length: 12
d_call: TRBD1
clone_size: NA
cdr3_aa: CASSLTGLGYTF

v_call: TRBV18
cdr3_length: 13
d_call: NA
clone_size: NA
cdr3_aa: CASSPGGAGGYTF

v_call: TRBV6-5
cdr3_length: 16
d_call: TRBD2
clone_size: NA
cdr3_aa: CASSFTSGGARYEQYF

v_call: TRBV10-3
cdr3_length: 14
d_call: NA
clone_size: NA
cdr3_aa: CAISPKTGPTEAFF

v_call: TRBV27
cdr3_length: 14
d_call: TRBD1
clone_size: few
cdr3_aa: CASSLLGQGGEQFF

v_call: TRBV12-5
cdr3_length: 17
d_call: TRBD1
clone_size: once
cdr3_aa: CASGLARQGAEDSPLHF

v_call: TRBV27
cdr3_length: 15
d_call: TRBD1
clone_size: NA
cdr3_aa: CASSPRTGDPYEQYF

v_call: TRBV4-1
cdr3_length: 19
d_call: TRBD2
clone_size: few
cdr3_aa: CASSPTITSGRAVWYEQYF

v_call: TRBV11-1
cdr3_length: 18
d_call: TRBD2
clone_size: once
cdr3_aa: CASSSRLAGSYKLETQYF

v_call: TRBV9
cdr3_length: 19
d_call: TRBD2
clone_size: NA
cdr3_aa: CASSVGGGLAGGIQETQYF

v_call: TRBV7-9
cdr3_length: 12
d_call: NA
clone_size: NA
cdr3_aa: CSSSIQGDGYTF

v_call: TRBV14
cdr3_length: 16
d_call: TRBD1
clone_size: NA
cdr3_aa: CASSQEQRTGGREQYF

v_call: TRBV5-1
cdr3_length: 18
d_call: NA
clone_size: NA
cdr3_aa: CASSPGGMSGQGTDTQYF

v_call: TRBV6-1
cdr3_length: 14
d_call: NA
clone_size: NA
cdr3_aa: CASRAEGESQPQHF

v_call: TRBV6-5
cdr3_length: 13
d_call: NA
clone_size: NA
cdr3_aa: CASINPGTDTQYF

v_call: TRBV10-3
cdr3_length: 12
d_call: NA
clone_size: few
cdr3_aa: CAIAAAQETQYF

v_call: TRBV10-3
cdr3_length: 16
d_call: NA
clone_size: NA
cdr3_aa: CAISGGGQGGGTEAFF

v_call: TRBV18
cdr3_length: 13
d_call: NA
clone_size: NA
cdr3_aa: CASYPSLNTEAFF

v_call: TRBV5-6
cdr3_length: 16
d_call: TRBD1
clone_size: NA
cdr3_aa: CASSLSRGLSSYEQYF

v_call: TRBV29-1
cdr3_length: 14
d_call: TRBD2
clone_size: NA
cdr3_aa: CSVRAGDGTDTQYF